This TCR beta chain is from a study of blood T cell repertoires in COVID-19. The germline V gene has CDR1 GTSNPN and CDR2 SVGIG (reference sequence). This CDR3 spans 13 amino acids. V was pared by 0 bases and J by 7 bases, with 12 bases between. Authors' analysis steps: Using reference gene primer amplification, nucleated cell counts were estimated. Produced via immunoSEQ multiplex PCR; TCRdb's table is partial and in-frame only. The V and J calls and the clone size are those of that table, but D and trimming were determined from the DNA. This sample has about 100,000 clones; 80% to 95% occur once, and the top ten carry around 5.7%.

The chain couples TRBV30 to TRBJ1-2, with a weak D call TRBD1 (5 bases). The TCR originated in a man in his 70s with acute or convalescent COVID-19. The sample consisted of peripheral blood. This CDR3 reads CAWSVDSKTGYTF. For the CDR3, the DNA is TGTGCCTGGAGTGTAGACAGTAAGACTGGCTACACCTTC.